This TCR beta chain came from a study of CD8+CD57+ T cells in acquired aplastic anemia. The overall study: Sorted CD4+ and CD8+ cell DNA averaged roughly 3.2 ug.

This CDR3 has 15 residues. J was trimmed by 2 bases and V by 8 bases; bases with no gene match: 12. The germline V gene has CDR1 MGHDK and CDR2 SYGVNS. Study-wide points: Patients and controls turned out to have roughly 29 CD8+ CDR3 sequences in common.

Patients picked for sequencing had shown CD8+CD57+ cell expansion detected by flow cytometry. Of note for this clonotype: Its antigen is still unknown.

Genomic DNA provided the template from which TCR beta VDJ and CDR3 profiles were obtained. TCRdb called the reads again in MiXCR, with one record for every CDR3 protein. The sample has approximately 180,000 distinct CDR3 sequences; roughly three fifths are singletons. J is TRBJ2-7 and V is TRBV25-1, with TRBD1 matching 7 bases. Sequences were obtained from sorted CD4+, CD8+, or CD8+CD57+ T cells (not recorded which) from PBMCs. The TCR was taken from a human donor with aplastic anemia. This CDR3 is CASSPARGITYEQYF. The CDR3 bases are TGTGCCAGCTCACCAGCCAGGGGGATTACCTACGAGCAGTACTTC.